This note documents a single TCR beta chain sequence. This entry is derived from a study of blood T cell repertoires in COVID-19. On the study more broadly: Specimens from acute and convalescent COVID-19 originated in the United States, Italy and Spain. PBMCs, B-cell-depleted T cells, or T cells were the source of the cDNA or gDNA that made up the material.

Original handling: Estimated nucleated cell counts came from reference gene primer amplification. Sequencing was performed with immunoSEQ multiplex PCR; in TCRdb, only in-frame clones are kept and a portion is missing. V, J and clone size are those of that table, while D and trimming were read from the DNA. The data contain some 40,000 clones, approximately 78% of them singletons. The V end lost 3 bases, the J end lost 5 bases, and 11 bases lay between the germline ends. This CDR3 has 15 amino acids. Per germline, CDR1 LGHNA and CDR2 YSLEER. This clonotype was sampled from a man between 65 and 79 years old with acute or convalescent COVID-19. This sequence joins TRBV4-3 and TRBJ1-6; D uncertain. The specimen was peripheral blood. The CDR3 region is CASSHLQNDNSPLHF. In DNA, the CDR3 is TGCGCCAGCAGCCATTTACAGAACGATAATTCACCCCTCCACTTT.